This note documents a single TCR beta chain sequence. Antigen unknown. This specimen comes from a study of regulatory and conventional T cells in RAG deficiency. Study-wide findings and caveats: Shannon entropy was markedly lower and Simpson indices higher in RAG-deficient patients than control T-cell subsets.

Clones were read by immunoSEQ multiplex PCR, and TCRdb kept only the in-frame ones, dropping some. Among under 35,000 clones, about 75% were seen once, and the ten largest hold about 3.4%. This CDR3 is 14 amino acids long. Germline lookup yields CDR1 LNHDA and CDR2 SQIVND (reference sequence). V shed 7 bases, J shed 5 bases, and the junction held 10 bases outside the gene matches. Conventional CD4+ T cells were sorted from blood as CD25-low CD127-high cells. The sample was also linked to a second study, of regulatory T cells. Per that paper: Amplification used 52 TRBV primers and 13 TRBJ primers.

J is TRBJ1-1 and V is TRBV19, with 7 bases matching TRBD1. This receptor was taken from a human donor in good health. The sample consisted of CD4+ effector T cells sorted from blood. For the CDR3, the DNA is TGTGCCAGTACGACAGGGTGGTTCAGGACTGAAGCTTTCTTT. It encodes CASTTGWFRTEAFF.